This T cell receptor beta chain was identified in a study of blood T cell repertoires in COVID-19. Overall study context: COVID-19 samples collected from the United States, Italy and Spain covered acute and convalescent phases.

Germline CDR1 and CDR2: SGHTA and FQGNSA. This CDR3 has 16 amino acids. V shed 1 base and J 4 bases; nucleotides not matched to a gene: 5. Original analysis: Nucleated cell counts were estimated from reference gene primer amplification. Assay: immunoSEQ multiplex PCR; the TCRdb copy retains only in-frame clones and omits some. D and trimming were read from the DNA, whereas the V and J calls and clone size are those reported in that table. The sample lists 88,000 or so clones, around 88% occurring once. This TCR came from a woman in her forties or fifties with acute COVID-19. The gene calls are TRBV7-2 and TRBJ2-7; 12 bases fit TRBD2. The sequenced sample was PBMCs or T cells enriched from blood (not recorded which). This chain's CDR3 is CASSLGLAGAIYEQYF. DNA of the CDR3: TGTGCCAGCAGCTTAGGACTAGCGGGAGCTATTTACGAGCAGTACTTC.